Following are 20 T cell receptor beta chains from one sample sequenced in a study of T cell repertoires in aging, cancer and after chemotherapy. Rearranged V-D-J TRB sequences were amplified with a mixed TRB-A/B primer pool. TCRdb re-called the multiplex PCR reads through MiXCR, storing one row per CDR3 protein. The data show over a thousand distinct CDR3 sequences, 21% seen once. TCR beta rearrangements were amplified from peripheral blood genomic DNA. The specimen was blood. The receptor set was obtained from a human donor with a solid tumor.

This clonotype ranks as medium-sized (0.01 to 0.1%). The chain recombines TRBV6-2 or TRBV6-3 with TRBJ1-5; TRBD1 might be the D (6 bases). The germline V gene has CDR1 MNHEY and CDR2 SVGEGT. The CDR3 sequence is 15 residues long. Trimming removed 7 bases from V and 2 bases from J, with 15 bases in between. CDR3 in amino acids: CASISGGRGNQPQHF. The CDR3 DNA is TGTGCCAGCATTTCCGGGGGCAGGGGCAATCAGCCCCAGCATTTT.

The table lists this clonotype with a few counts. In DNA form, the CDR3 reads TGTGCCAGCAGCCATCGACAGTACACTGAAGCTTTCTTT. This encodes CASSHRQYTEAFF. The chain links TRBV7-2 to TRBJ1-1; D might be TRBD1 (5 bases). This CDR3 is built from 13 residues. CDR1 SGHTA and CDR2 FQGNSA come from the germline V gene. V was clipped by 5 bases and J by 3 bases, with 10 bases between them.

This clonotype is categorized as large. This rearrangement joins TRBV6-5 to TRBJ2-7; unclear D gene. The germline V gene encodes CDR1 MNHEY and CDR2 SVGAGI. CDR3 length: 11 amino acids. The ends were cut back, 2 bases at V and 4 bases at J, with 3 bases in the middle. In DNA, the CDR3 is TGTGCCAGCAGTTACATGTACGAGCAGTACTTC. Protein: CASSYMYEQYF.

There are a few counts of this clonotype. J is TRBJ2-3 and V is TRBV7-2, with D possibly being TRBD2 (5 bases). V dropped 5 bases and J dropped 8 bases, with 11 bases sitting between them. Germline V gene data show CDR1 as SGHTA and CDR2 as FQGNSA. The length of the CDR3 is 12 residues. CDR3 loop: CASSLGSGTQYF. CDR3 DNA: TGTGCCAGCAGCCTGGGCAGCGGTACGCAGTATTTT.

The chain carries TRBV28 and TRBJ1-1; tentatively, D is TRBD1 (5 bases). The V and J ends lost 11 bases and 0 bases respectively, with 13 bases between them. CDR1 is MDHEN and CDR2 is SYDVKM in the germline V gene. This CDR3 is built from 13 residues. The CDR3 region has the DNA TGTGCCCTGTCCGGGGCCCTGAACACTGAAGCTTTCTTT. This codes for CALSGALNTEAFF.

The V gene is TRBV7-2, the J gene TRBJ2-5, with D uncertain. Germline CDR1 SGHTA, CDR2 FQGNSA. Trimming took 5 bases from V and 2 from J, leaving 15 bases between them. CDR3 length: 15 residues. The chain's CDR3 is CASSPVLRMQETQYF. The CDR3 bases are TGTGCCAGCAGCCCCGTTTTGAGGATGCAAGAGACCCAGTACTTC.

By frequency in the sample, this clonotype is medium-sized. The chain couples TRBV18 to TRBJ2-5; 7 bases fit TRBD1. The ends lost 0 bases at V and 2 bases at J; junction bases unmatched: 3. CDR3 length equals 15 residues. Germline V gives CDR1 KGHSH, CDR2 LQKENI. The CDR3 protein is CASSPPGTEQETQYF. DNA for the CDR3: TGTGCCAGCTCACCACCGGGGACAGAACAAGAGACCCAGTACTTC.

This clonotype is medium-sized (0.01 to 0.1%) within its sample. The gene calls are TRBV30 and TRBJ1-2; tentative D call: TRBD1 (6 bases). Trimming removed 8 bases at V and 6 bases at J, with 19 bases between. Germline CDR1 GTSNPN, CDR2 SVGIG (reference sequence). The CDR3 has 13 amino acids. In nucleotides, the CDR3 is TGTGCCGGGGGCCGGGCAGGGGTGGATGGCTACACCTTC. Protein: CAGGRAGVDGYTF.

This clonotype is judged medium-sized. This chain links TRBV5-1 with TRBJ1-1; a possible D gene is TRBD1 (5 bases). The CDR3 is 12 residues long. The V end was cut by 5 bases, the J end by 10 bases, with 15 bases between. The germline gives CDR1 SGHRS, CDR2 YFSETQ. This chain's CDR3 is CASRIPQERAFF. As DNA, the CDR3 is TGCGCCAGCAGGATCCCACAGGAACGAGCTTTCTTT. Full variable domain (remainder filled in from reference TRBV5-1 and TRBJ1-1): KAGVTQTPRYLIKTRGQQVTLSCSPISGHRSVSWYQQTPGQGLQFLFEYFSETQRNKGNFPGRFSGRQFSNSRSEMNVSTLELGDSALYLCASRIPQERAFFGQGTRLTVV.

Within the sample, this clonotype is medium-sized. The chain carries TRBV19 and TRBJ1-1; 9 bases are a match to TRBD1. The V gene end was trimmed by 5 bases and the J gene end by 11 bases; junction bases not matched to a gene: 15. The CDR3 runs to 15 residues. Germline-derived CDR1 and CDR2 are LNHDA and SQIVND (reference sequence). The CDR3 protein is CASSLGTGFRTLAFF. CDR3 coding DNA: TGTGCCAGTAGTTTGGGGACAGGGTTTAGAACCTTGGCTTTCTTT.

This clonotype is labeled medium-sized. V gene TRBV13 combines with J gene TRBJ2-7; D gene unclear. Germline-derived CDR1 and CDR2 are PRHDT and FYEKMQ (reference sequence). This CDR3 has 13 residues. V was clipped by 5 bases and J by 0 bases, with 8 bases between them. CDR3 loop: CASSPWDSYEQYF. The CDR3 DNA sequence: TGTGCCAGCAGCCCCTGGGACTCCTACGAGCAGTACTTC.

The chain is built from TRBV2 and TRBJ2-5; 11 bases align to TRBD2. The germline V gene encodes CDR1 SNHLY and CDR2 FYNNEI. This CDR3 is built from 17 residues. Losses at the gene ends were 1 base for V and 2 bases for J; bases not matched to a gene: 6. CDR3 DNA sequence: TGTGCCAGCAGTGAAGGGGCTAGCGGGGGGTGGCAAGAGACCCAGTACTTC. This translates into CASSEGASGGWQETQYF.

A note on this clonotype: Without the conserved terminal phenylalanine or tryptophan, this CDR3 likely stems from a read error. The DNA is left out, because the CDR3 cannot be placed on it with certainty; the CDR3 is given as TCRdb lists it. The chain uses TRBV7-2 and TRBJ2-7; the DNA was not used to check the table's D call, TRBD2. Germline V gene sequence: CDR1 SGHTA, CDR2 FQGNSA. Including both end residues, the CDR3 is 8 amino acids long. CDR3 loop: CASSQSSG.

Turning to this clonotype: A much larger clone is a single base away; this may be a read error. In DNA, the CDR3 is TGTGCCAGCGGCGCCGATCATTACACCGGGGAGCTGTTTTTT. Amino acids: CASGADHYTGELFF. The V call is TRBV19, the J call TRBJ2-2; no definite D call. Trimming took off 9 bases at V and 3 bases at J, with 14 bases between the two ends. Looked up from germline, CDR1 is LNHDA and CDR2 is SQIVND (reference sequence). The CDR3 is 14 residues long. The full variable domain, rest sourced from reference TRBV19 and TRBJ2-2, is DGGITQSPKYLFRKEGQNVTLSCEQNLNHDAMYWYRQDPGQGLRLIYYSQIVNDFQKGDIAEGYSVSREKKESFPLTVTSAQKNPTAFYLCASGADHYTGELFFGEGSRLTVL.

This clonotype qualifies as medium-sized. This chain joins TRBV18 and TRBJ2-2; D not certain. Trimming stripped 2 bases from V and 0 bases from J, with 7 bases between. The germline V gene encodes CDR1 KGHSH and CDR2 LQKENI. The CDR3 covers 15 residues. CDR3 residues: CASSPGQANTGELFF. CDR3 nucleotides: TGTGCCAGCTCACCAGGGCAGGCGAACACCGGGGAGCTGTTTTTT.

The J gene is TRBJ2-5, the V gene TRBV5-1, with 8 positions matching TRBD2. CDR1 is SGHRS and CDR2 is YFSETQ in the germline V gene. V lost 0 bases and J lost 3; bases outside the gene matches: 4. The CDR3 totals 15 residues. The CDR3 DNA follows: TGCGCCAGCAGCTTGGCCGGGGGGGGGGAAGAGACCCAGTACTTC. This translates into CASSLAGGGEETQYF.

As DNA, the CDR3 is TGCGCCAGCAGCCCGACAGGGGGGGCGAACACCGGGGAGCTGTTTTTT. Translated, it gives CASSPTGGANTGELFF. The chain combines TRBV5-1 with TRBJ2-2, with 9 bases lining up with TRBD1. Per the germline V gene, CDR1 is SGHRS and CDR2 is YFSETQ. The junction had 4 bases not matched to a gene; V was cut back by 4 bases and J by 0 bases. The CDR3 extends over 16 amino acids. The variable domain in full, with the rest retrieved from reference TRBV5-1 and TRBJ2-2, is KAGVTQTPRYLIKTRGQQVTLSCSPISGHRSVSWYQQTPGQGLQFLFEYFSETQRNKGNFPGRFSGRQFSNSRSEMNVSTLELGDSALYLCASSPTGGANTGELFFGEGSRLTVL.

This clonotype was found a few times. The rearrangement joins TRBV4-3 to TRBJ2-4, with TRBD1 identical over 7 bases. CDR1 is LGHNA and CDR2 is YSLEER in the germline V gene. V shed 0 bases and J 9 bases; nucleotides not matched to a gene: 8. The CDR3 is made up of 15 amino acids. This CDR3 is CASSQDPQGVSIQYF. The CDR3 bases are TGCGCCAGCAGCCAAGATCCCCAGGGGGTCAGCATTCAGTACTTC.

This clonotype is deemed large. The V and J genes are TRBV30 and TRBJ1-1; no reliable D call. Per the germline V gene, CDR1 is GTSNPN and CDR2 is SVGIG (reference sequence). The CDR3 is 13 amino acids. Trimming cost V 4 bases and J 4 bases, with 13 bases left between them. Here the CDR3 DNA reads TGTGCCTGGATCGGGGTGTTGAGCACTGAAGCTTTCTTT. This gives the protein CAWIGVLSTEAFF.

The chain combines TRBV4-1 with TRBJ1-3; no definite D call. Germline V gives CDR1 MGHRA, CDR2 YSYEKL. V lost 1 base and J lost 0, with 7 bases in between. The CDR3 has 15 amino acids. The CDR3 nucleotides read TGCGCCAGCAGCCAAGGGCCCTCCTCTGGAAACACCATATATTTT. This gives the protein CASSQGPSSGNTIYF.